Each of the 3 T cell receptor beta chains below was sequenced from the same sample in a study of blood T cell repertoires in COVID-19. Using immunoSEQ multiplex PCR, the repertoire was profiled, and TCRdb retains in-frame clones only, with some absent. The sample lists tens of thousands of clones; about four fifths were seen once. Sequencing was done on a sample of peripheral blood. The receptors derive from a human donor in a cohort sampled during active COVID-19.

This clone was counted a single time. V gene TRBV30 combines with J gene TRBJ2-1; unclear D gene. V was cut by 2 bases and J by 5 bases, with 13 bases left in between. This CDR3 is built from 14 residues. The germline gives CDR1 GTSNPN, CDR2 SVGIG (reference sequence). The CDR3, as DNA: TGTGCCTGGAGTCCAAGTCCGGCGGACAATGAGCAGTTCTTC. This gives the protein CAWSPSPADNEQFF.

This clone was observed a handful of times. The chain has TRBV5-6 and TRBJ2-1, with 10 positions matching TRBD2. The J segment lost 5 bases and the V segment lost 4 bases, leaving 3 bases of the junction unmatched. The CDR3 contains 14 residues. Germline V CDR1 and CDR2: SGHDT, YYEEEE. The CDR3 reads CASSLGLANNEQFF. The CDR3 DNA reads TGTGCCAGCAGCCTGGGACTAGCGAACAATGAGCAGTTCTTC.

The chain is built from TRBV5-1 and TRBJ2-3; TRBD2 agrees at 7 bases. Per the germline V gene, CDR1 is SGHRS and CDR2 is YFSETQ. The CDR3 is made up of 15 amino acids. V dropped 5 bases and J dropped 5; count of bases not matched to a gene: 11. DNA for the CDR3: TGCGCCAGCAGTCGTACTAGCGCTCGAGGAGATACGCAGTATTTT. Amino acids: CASSRTSARGDTQYF.